The 29 T cell receptor beta chains in this list originate from one sample, sequenced in a study of blood T cells in healthy people across ages. A second roughly 7 to 11 cycle PCR used barcoded and J-beta primers. TCRdb re-called the 5' RACE reads with MiXCR, one entry per CDR3 protein. The table lists about 680,000 distinct CDR3 sequences, around 48% of them singletons. Input material: blood. The receptors here all came from a woman aged 55-69 years in good health.

This clonotype was seen a few times. This chain uses TRBV28 with TRBJ2-3; 10 bases are a match to TRBD2. With V trimmed by 3 bases and J by 5 bases, 5 bases remained unmatched. Germline V gene lookup returns CDR1 MDHEN and CDR2 SYDVKM. The CDR3 totals 15 residues. The CDR3 is CASSFPLAGVDTQYF. CDR3 nucleotides: TGTGCCAGCAGTTTCCCTCTAGCGGGAGTAGATACGCAGTATTTT.

This clonotype turned up a few times. The chain is built from TRBV6-6 and TRBJ1-1; D may be TRBD1 (6 bases). Between the trimmed V and J ends, which lost 5 bases and 6 bases, there was a span of 10 bases. This CDR3 comprises 12 residues. Germline loops: CDR1 MNHNY, CDR2 SVGAGI (reference sequence). CDR3 region: CASSTRGAEAFF. The CDR3 DNA follows: TGTGCCAGCAGTACAAGGGGGGCTGAAGCTTTCTTT.

The V gene is TRBV5-5, the J gene TRBJ2-5; no reliable D call. This CDR3 has 15 amino acids. Germline V lookup: CDR1 SGHKS, CDR2 YYEKEE (reference sequence). Trimming left V 5 bases short and J 1 base short, with 15 bases between. CDR3 in DNA: TGTGCCAGCAGGTCCGGTGTCCAACGCCAAGAGACCCAGTACTTC. Translated, it gives CASRSGVQRQETQYF.

V usage is TRBV7-3 and J usage is TRBJ2-1; 7 bases line up with TRBD2. The germline gives CDR1 SGHTA, CDR2 FQGTGA. The ends lost 5 bases at V and 4 bases at J; junction bases unmatched: 11. This CDR3 contains 16 residues. The CDR3 bases are TGTGCCAGCAGCCGAAATCGGGACTACGCATACAATGAGCAGTTCTTC. Its protein is CASSRNRDYAYNEQFF.

The chain combines TRBV2 with TRBJ2-4, with unresolved D. Germline assignment: CDR1 SNHLY and CDR2 FYNNEI. The CDR3 spans 15 residues. V lost 1 base, J lost 9 bases, and 16 bases lay in between. The CDR3: CASSEVESEGGIQYF. The CDR3 DNA follows: TGTGCCAGCAGTGAAGTCGAGTCGGAAGGCGGCATTCAGTACTTC.

V gene TRBV18 combines with J gene TRBJ2-2, with TRBD1 matching over 8 bases. The CDR3 length is 17 residues. With V trimmed by 3 bases and J by 5 bases, 11 bases remained unmatched. From germline, CDR1 is KGHSH and CDR2 LQKENI. The CDR3 DNA is TGTGCCAGCTCACCCTACGGAGGACAGGGAGCAACCGGGGAGCTGTTTTTT. It is translated as CASSPYGGQGATGELFF.

The chain couples TRBV4-2 to TRBJ2-7, with D perhaps TRBD2 (6 bases). Trimming pared 0 bases from V and 2 bases from J, leaving 11 bases between. This CDR3 is built from 15 residues. Germline V gene sequence: CDR1 LGHNA, CDR2 YNFKEQ. CDR3 DNA sequence: TGTGCCAGCAGCCAAGATGCATCGGGGGCCTACGAGCAGTACTTC. Residues: CASSQDASGAYEQYF.

The chain couples TRBV13 to TRBJ2-6; no firm D call. The CDR3 is 16 residues long. The V end was cut by 4 bases, the J end by 0 bases, with 10 bases between. Germline loops: CDR1 PRHDT, CDR2 FYEKMQ (reference sequence). Written as DNA, the CDR3 is TGTGCCAGCAGCTCGTCGGTCGCCTCTGGGGCCAACGTCCTGACTTTC. Residues: CASSSSVASGANVLTF. The complete variable domain, with remaining parts taken from reference TRBV13 and TRBJ2-6, reads AAGVIQSPRHLIKEKRETATLKCYPIPRHDTVYWYQQGPGQDPQFLISFYEKMQSDKGSIPDRFSAQQFSDYHSELNMSSLELGDSALYFCASSSSVASGANVLTFGAGSRLTVL.

This clonotype is a singleton in its sample. The V gene is TRBV20-1, the J gene TRBJ2-2; 8 positions agree with TRBD2. CDR1 is DFQATT and CDR2 is SNEGSKA in the germline V gene (reference sequence). The junction had 5 bases not matched to a gene; V was cut back by 1 base and J by 4 bases. The CDR3 has 15 residues. The CDR3 reads CSARASGSGTGELFF. The CDR3 DNA reads TGCAGTGCTAGAGCCAGCGGGAGTGGCACCGGGGAGCTGTTTTTT.

A remark on this clonotype: One junction end does not reproduce the germline sequence, and a read error may be involved. The chain combines TRBV9 with TRBJ2-1; a possible D gene is TRBD2 (6 bases). The germline V gene has CDR1 SGDLS and CDR2 YYNGEE. CDR3 length: 16 residues. This CDR3 reads CASSPPARDSNNEQFF. In DNA form, the CDR3 reads TGTGCCAGCAGCCCCCCAGCCAGGGACTCCAACAATGAGCAGTTCTTC. The full variable domain, rest sourced from reference TRBV9 and TRBJ2-1, is DSGVTQTPKHLITATGQRVTLRCSPRSGDLSVYWYQQSLDQGLQFLIQYYNGEERAKGNILERFSAQQFPDLHSELNLSSLELGDSALYFCASSPPARDSNNEQFFGPGTRLTVL.

The genes are TRBV5-1 and TRBJ2-5; 10 bases are a match to TRBD2. The germline CDR1 and CDR2 sequences are SGHRS and YFSETQ. The ends lost 0 bases at V and 4 bases at J; junction bases unmatched: 6. The CDR3 spans 16 residues. The CDR3 protein is CASSLAGTSVGETQYF. CDR3 coding DNA: TGCGCCAGCAGCTTGGCCGGGACTAGCGTTGGAGAGACCCAGTACTTC.

On this clonotype itself: The junction and the germline gene differ at one end; a read error may be behind it. The chain has TRBV7-2 and TRBJ2-1, with D perhaps TRBD1 or TRBD2 (6 bases each). Germline V gene sequence: CDR1 SGHTA, CDR2 FQGNSA. The CDR3 is 13 amino acids. CDR3 in DNA: TGTGCCAGCAGTTTAGGGGGGCAGGATCTGCAGTTCTTC. Protein sequence: CASSLGGQDLQFF. Combining the CDR3 with reference TRBV7-2 and TRBJ2-1 gives the whole variable domain GAGVSQSPSNKVTEKGKDVELRCDPISGHTALYWYRQSLGQGLEFLIYFQGNSAPDKSGLPSDRFSAERTGGSVSTLTIQRTQQEDSAVYLCASSLGGQDLQFFGPGTRLTVL.

In this sample, this clonotype turned up a few times. In nucleotides, the CDR3 is TGTGCCAGCAGCCCGCTCTGGCGGGAACGCTACGAGCAGTACTTC. It specifies CASSPLWRERYEQYF. This chain links TRBV7-2 with TRBJ2-7; TRBD2 is a possible D gene (6 bases). CDR3 size: 15 residues. Germline CDR1 is SGHTA and CDR2 is FQGNSA. The V and J ends lost 5 bases and 3 bases respectively, with 17 bases between them.

The rearrangement links TRBV20-1 to TRBJ2-7; 9 nucleotides align to TRBD1. Germline loops: CDR1 DFQATT, CDR2 SNEGSKA (reference sequence). This CDR3 comprises 15 residues. Losses at the gene ends were 4 bases for V and 4 bases for J; bases not matched to a gene: 11. The CDR3 DNA reads as TGCAGTGCTACTCCGACAGGGGGAATGGCATACGAGCAGTACTTC. Translating it yields CSATPTGGMAYEQYF.

The rearrangement uses TRBV7-9 and TRBJ1-2, with 7 bases aligning to TRBD1. Germline CDR1 and CDR2: SEHNR and FQNEAQ (reference sequence). V gave up 5 bases and J gave up 3 bases; unmatched junction bases: 9. This CDR3 has 15 residues. The CDR3 region has the DNA TGTGCCAGCAGCGCCCGGGACAGCCCATACTATGGCTACACCTTC. This gives the protein CASSARDSPYYGYTF. Full variable domain (rest looked up from reference TRBV7-9 and TRBJ1-2): DTGVSQNPRHKITKRGQNVTFRCDPISEHNRLYWYRQTLGQGPEFLTYFQNEAQLEKSRLLSDRFSAERPKGSFSTLEIQRTEQGDSAMYLCASSARDSPYYGYTFGSGTRLTVV.

The chain recombines TRBV15 with TRBJ2-6; either TRBD1 or TRBD2 may fit D (5 bases each). V was clipped by 1 base and J by 4 bases, with 8 bases between them. This CDR3 spans 15 amino acids. Germline V gene sequence: CDR1 LNHNV, CDR2 YYDKDF (reference sequence). CDR3 protein: CATSRAGTGANVLTF. In DNA form, the CDR3 reads TGTGCCACCAGCAGAGCAGGGACCGGGGCCAACGTCCTGACTTTC.

The CDR3 reads CASSSGGTVYNSPLHF. CDR3 sequence (DNA): TGTGCCAGCAGCTCAGGGGGGACAGTATATAATTCACCCCTCCACTTT. The rearrangement joins TRBV7-2 to TRBJ1-6, with 7 bases aligning to TRBD1. This CDR3 is built from 16 residues. The V segment lost 4 bases and the J segment 4 bases; nucleotides outside the gene matches: 7. The germline V gene has CDR1 SGHTA and CDR2 FQGNSA.

This clonotype has a single count. This rearrangement joins TRBV7-9 to TRBJ1-5; no firm D call. V lost 5 bases and J 3 bases, leaving 11 bases between the germline ends. The CDR3 spans 14 residues. CDR1 is SEHNR and CDR2 is FQNEAQ in the germline V gene (reference sequence). The CDR3 region is CASSTDMNNQPQHF. DNA of the CDR3: TGTGCCAGCAGCACTGACATGAACAATCAGCCCCAGCATTTT.

The chain is built from TRBV12-3 or TRBV12-4 and TRBJ1-4, with a possible D match to TRBD1 (6 bases). This CDR3 has 15 amino acids. V shed 10 bases and J shed 0 bases, with 15 bases lying between them. The CDR3 region has the DNA TGTGCCACCACGAAACAGGGCTCAACTAATGAAAAACTGTTTTTT. Protein: CATTKQGSTNEKLFF.

This clonotype was counted many times. This chain joins TRBV20-1 and TRBJ2-7; no firm D call. The ends were cut back, 0 bases at V and 0 bases at J, with 9 bases in the middle. Germline-derived CDR1 and CDR2 are DFQATT and SNEGSKA (reference sequence). This CDR3 has 14 amino acids. The CDR3 spells CSARDRSNSYEQYF. DNA for the CDR3: TGCAGTGCTAGAGATAGGTCCAACTCCTACGAGCAGTACTTC.

The chain has TRBV30 and TRBJ2-4, with D unclear. The J call may be faulty, since TRBJ2-7 better matches the DNA end. The CDR3 loop spans 15 amino acids. The V gene's germline CDR1 is GTSNPN and CDR2 SVGIG (reference sequence). CDR3 residues: CAWSVRETLSYEQYF. The CDR3 nucleotides read TGTGCCTGGAGTGTACGAGAGACTCTTTCCTACGAGCAGTACTTC.

The genes are TRBV7-9 and TRBJ2-7; D is unclear. V was trimmed by 2 bases and J by 3 bases, leaving 8 bases between them. Germline V lookup: CDR1 SEHNR, CDR2 FQNEAQ (reference sequence). The CDR3 contains 13 residues. The CDR3 is CASSLFDDYEQYF. Here the CDR3 DNA reads TGTGCCAGCAGCTTATTCGACGACTACGAGCAGTACTTC. The whole variable domain, remainder taken from reference TRBV7-9 and TRBJ2-7, is DTGVSQNPRHKITKRGQNVTFRCDPISEHNRLYWYRQTLGQGPEFLTYFQNEAQLEKSRLLSDRFSAERPKGSFSTLEIQRTEQGDSAMYLCASSLFDDYEQYFGPGTRLTVT.

The chain combines TRBV5-4 with TRBJ2-3; no reliable D call. Germline V gene data show CDR1 as SGHNT and CDR2 as YYREEE (reference sequence). Trimming stripped 4 bases from V and 0 bases from J, with 9 bases between. The CDR3 is 14 amino acids. CDR3 residues: CASSTPTSTDTQYF. In DNA, the CDR3 is TGTGCCAGCAGCACACCCACTAGCACAGATACGCAGTATTTT.

This clonotype came up a few times. The chain links TRBV18 to TRBJ2-3; TRBD2 aligns across 7 bases. The trim removed 3 bases at V and 5 bases at J, leaving 2 bases unmatched. Germline CDR1 is KGHSH and CDR2 is LQKENI. This CDR3 contains 13 residues. The CDR3, as DNA: TGTGCCAGCTCACCGGGGACTAAAGATACGCAGTATTTT. It is translated as CASSPGTKDTQYF.

The chain has TRBV21-1 and TRBJ2-5; the D call of TRBD2 is as the table states it, not checked on the DNA. TRBV21-1 is a known pseudogene. This CDR3 is 12 amino acids long. The chain's CDR3 is CATWGLEETQYF. The DNA for the CDR3 is TGTGCCACCTGGGGTCTAGAGGAGACCCAGTACTTC.

This clonotype turned up a few times. The chain combines TRBV6-5 with TRBJ2-7; the D is unclear. V lost 6 bases to trimming and J lost 3 bases, with 18 bases between them. CDR3 size: 15 residues. CDR1 is MNHEY, CDR2 SVGAGI, per germline. CDR3: CASRTDGPSGYEQYF. For the CDR3, the DNA is TGTGCCAGCAGGACCGACGGTCCTTCGGGCTACGAGCAGTACTTC.

This clonotype was seen once. The genes are TRBV5-4 and TRBJ2-2; D unresolved. There are 15 residues in the CDR3. The V gene's germline CDR1 is SGHNT and CDR2 YYREEE (reference sequence). V shed 0 bases and J shed 0 bases, with 6 bases lying between them. The CDR3 here is CASSLGRSNTGELFF. Here the CDR3 DNA reads TGTGCCAGCAGCTTGGGACGGTCGAACACCGGGGAGCTGTTTTTT.

A single count supports this clonotype. The V gene is TRBV3-1, the J gene TRBJ2-7, with TRBD2 matching over 7 bases. V dropped 1 base and J dropped 5; count of bases not matched to a gene: 8. The CDR3 loop spans 15 amino acids. CDR1 is LGHDT, CDR2 YNNKEL, per germline (reference sequence). The CDR3 reads CASSQGSGKKDEQYF. CDR3 in DNA: TGTGCCAGCAGCCAAGGAAGCGGGAAAAAGGACGAGCAGTACTTC.

This clonotype was counted a few times. The rearrangement uses TRBV5-1 and TRBJ2-5; 13 nucleotides agree with TRBD2. CDR3 length: 16 amino acids. V trimming: 5 bases; J trimming: 5 bases; junction bases outside the gene matches: 9. Germline CDR1 is SGHRS and CDR2 is YFSETQ. CDR3 sequence reads: CASSRRGLAGVETQYF. Here the CDR3 DNA reads TGCGCCAGCAGTCGACGCGGACTAGCGGGAGTGGAGACCCAGTACTTC.